These 15 T cell receptor beta chains originate from one sample sequenced in a study of early T cells in non-severe SARS-CoV-2 infection. TCRdb ran MiXCR on the 5' RACE reads and lists one entry per CDR3 protein. The sample has approximately 76,000 distinct CDR3 sequences, over 10% seen once. The sequenced sample consisted of whole blood. The receptor set was obtained from an adult who was a healthcare worker with PCR-confirmed SARS-CoV-2 infection or an uninfected control (not recorded which).

This chain connects TRBV19 to TRBJ2-1; the D gene could be TRBD1 or TRBD2 (6 bases each). The germline V gene has CDR1 LNHDA and CDR2 SQIVND (reference sequence). Trimming pared 7 bases from V and 15 bases from J, leaving 16 bases between. The CDR3 is 11 residues long. CDR3 DNA sequence: TGTGCCAGTACAAGGGGGGCCGTCCTGTTCTTC. Amino acids: CASTRGAVLFF.

The table lists this clonotype with a few counts. The V gene is TRBV14, the J gene TRBJ1-1, with 8 bases that match TRBD1. Germline V CDR1 and CDR2: SGHDN, FVKESK. With V trimmed by 3 bases and J by 1 base, 4 bases remained unmatched. The CDR3 consists of 15 residues. The CDR3 reads CASSHRTGWNTEAFF. The CDR3 DNA follows: TGTGCCAGCAGCCATCGGACAGGGTGGAACACTGAAGCTTTCTTT.

This clonotype has a handful of counts. The chain carries TRBV14 and TRBJ2-1, with TRBD2 identical over 8 bases. With 7 bases clipped from V and 10 bases from J, the junction kept 12 bases outside the gene matches. This CDR3 has 14 amino acids. Germline assignment: CDR1 SGHDN and CDR2 FVKESK. The CDR3: CASNGASGSGEQFF. The CDR3 coding sequence is TGTGCCAGCAATGGGGCTAGCGGGTCAGGGGAGCAGTTCTTC.

This clonotype was picked up a small number of times. This chain connects TRBV29-1 to TRBJ2-1, with 7 positions matching TRBD2. The germline V gene encodes CDR1 SQVTM and CDR2 ANQGSEA. J lost 2 bases, V lost 7 bases, and 8 bases had no gene match. This CDR3 is 14 amino acids long. CDR3: CSAGGSGTYNEQFF. CDR3 bases: TGCAGCGCGGGGGGTAGCGGTACCTACAATGAGCAGTTCTTC.

This clonotype came up many times. This chain connects TRBV7-9 to TRBJ1-5, with TRBD1 identical over 7 bases. The V gene end was trimmed by 5 bases and the J gene end by 0 bases; junction bases not matched to a gene: 7. CDR1 is SEHNR and CDR2 is FQNEAQ in the germline V gene (reference sequence). The CDR3 extends over 16 amino acids. CDR3 sequence: CASSTGQAFSNQPQHF. Written as DNA, the CDR3 is TGTGCCAGCAGCACCGGACAGGCTTTTAGCAATCAGCCCCAGCATTTT.

The chain couples TRBV28 to TRBJ2-2; 8 bases agree with TRBD1. This CDR3 is built from 13 residues. Germline V gene sequence: CDR1 MDHEN, CDR2 SYDVKM. V was clipped by 7 bases and J by 4 bases; unmatched bases: 2. CDR3 sequence reads: CASKTGVTGELFF. The CDR3 coding sequence is TGTGCCAGCAAGACAGGGGTCACCGGGGAGCTGTTTTTT.

This clonotype was recorded only once. The chain links TRBV3-1 to TRBJ2-2; D gene unclear. Germline V gives CDR1 LGHDT, CDR2 YNNKEL (reference sequence). V lost 4 bases and J lost 4, with 10 bases in between. This CDR3 is 14 amino acids long. The CDR3 bases are TGTGCCAGCAGCCCGAGATGGACCACCGGGGAGCTGTTTTTT. The encoded protein is CASSPRWTTGELFF.

The table lists this clonotype with many counts. The chain is built from TRBV28 and TRBJ2-2; 8 nucleotides agree with TRBD1. Germline trimming cut 6 bases from V and 1 base from J; bases unmatched to any gene: 4. Germline V lookup: CDR1 MDHEN, CDR2 SYDVKM. The CDR3 loop spans 15 amino acids. The CDR3 coding sequence is TGTGCCAGCAGGGCCGGGACAGGGAACACCGGGGAGCTGTTTTTT. Encoded protein: CASRAGTGNTGELFF.

This clonotype came up many times. This chain uses TRBV18 with TRBJ2-5; TRBD1 might be the D (6 bases). Germline CDR1 and CDR2: KGHSH and LQKENI. Trimming removed 0 bases from V and 1 base from J, with 15 bases in between. This CDR3 is 17 amino acids long. The CDR3 region has the DNA TGTGCCAGCTCACCACCTGGAGCGGCAGGGGCCCAAGAGACCCAGTACTTC. Translating gives CASSPPGAAGAQETQYF.

The chain couples TRBV27 to TRBJ1-5; D call uncertain. Between the trimmed V and J ends, which lost 1 base and 0 bases, there was a span of 7 bases. Germline CDR1 MNHEY, CDR2 SMNVEV (reference sequence). The CDR3 loop spans 15 amino acids. The CDR3 loop is CASSLLGYSNQPQHF. CDR3 coding DNA: TGTGCCAGCAGTTTATTGGGATATAGCAATCAGCCCCAGCATTTT.

The sample holds a few counts of this clonotype. The V call is TRBV29-1, the J call TRBJ2-1; 9 bases match TRBD2. Losses at the gene ends were 2 bases for V and 9 bases for J; bases not matched to a gene: 2. The CDR3 has 12 amino acids. CDR1 and CDR2 (germline): SQVTM, ANQGSEA. Here the CDR3 DNA reads TGCAGCGTTGAATCTAGCGGGGTTGAGCAGTTCTTC. Its translation: CSVESSGVEQFF.

This clonotype showed up just a few times. The rearrangement joins TRBV13 to TRBJ2-3, with TRBD2 identical over 7 bases. V lost 2 bases and J lost 5; bases outside the gene matches: 7. This CDR3 region has 15 residues. CDR1 and CDR2 (germline): PRHDT, FYEKMQ (reference sequence). This CDR3 reads CASSLKAGLVDTQYF. The CDR3 DNA follows: TGTGCCAGCAGCTTAAAAGCGGGGTTGGTAGATACGCAGTATTTT.

There are many counts of this clonotype. The chain is built from TRBV7-9 and TRBJ2-3; 9 bases agree with TRBD2. The V gene end was trimmed by 3 bases and the J gene end by 3 bases; junction bases not matched to a gene: 1. Germline lookup yields CDR1 SEHNR and CDR2 FQNEAQ (reference sequence). The CDR3 consists of 14 residues. The CDR3 nucleotides read TGTGCCAGCAGCTTCCTAGCGGGGACAGATACGCAGTATTTT. It codes for CASSFLAGTDTQYF.

The chain links TRBV5-4 to TRBJ2-2; D not certain. CDR3 length equals 12 residues. Germline lookup yields CDR1 SGHNT and CDR2 YYREEE (reference sequence). The V end lost 4 bases, the J end lost 5 bases, and 6 bases lay between the germline ends. Here the CDR3 DNA reads TGTGCCAGCAGCCCCACTACCGGGGAGCTGTTTTTT. Translation gives CASSPTTGELFF.

As concerns this clonotype: A much larger clone differs by one base, so this may be a read error. The chain is built from TRBV11-2 and TRBJ1-2, with a possible D match to TRBD1 (6 bases). CDR1 is SGHAT, CDR2 FQNNGV, per germline. The germline V and J ends were trimmed by 4 bases and 5 bases, with 8 bases remaining between them. The CDR3 consists of 12 residues. In DNA, the CDR3 is TGTGCCAGCAGCTCGGACAGTTATGGCTACACCTTC. This gives the protein CASSSDSYGYTF.